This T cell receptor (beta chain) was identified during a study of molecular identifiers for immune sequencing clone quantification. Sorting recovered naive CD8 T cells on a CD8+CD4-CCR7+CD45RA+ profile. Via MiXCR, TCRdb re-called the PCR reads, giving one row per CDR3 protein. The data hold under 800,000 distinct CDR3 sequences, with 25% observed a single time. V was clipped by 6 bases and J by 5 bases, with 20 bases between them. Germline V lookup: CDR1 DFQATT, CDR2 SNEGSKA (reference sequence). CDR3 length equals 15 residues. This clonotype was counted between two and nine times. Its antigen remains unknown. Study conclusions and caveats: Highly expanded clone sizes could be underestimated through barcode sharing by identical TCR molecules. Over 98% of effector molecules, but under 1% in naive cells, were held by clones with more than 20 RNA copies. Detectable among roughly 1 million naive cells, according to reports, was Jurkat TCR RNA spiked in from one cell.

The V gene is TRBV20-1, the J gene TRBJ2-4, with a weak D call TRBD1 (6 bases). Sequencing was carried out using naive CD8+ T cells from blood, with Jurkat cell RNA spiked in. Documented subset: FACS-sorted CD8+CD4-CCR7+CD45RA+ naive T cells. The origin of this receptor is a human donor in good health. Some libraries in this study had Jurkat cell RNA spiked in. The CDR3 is CSAIVRQANENIQYF. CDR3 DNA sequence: TGCAGTGCAATCGTAAGACAGGCCAATGAAAACATTCAGTACTTC.